This TCR beta chain comes out of a study of T-cell memory formation after mild COVID-19. Study at large: TCR clusters largely stayed donor specific.

J was trimmed by 7 bases and V by 0 bases; bases with no gene match: 5. Germline-derived CDR1 and CDR2 are LNHNV and YYDKDF (reference sequence). The CDR3 is 16 amino acids. TCRdb independently ran MiXCR on the 5' RACE reads; one entry per CDR3 protein. The sample includes 170,000 or so distinct CDR3 sequences, about 21% of them seen just once. This sequence was found in an adult woman who had mild COVID-19 (a few samples of this study predate the infection). Cell type and time point are not known. The sample taken for sequencing was PBMCs or a T cell subset sorted from them (not recorded which). This chain connects TRBV15 to TRBJ2-1; 11 bases agree with TRBD2. The CDR3, as DNA: TGTGCCACCAGCAGAGAACTAGCGGGAGTACAGAATGAGCAGTTCTTC. This translates into CATSRELAGVQNEQFF.